These 26 T cell receptor beta chains were all obtained from the same sample, sequenced in a study of identical twins. TCRdb redid the calling of the 5' RACE reads with MiXCR, one entry per CDR3 protein. Of about 810,000 distinct CDR3 sequences listed, approximately 13% are singletons. The same sample was also studied in work on yellow fever vaccine responses in identical twins.

The material sequenced was PBMCs. The receptors originated from a woman between 18 and 29 years old in good health.

This clonotype showed up just a few times. The CDR3: CASSSTRLNTGELFF. DNA of the CDR3: TGCGCCAGCAGCTCGACTCGGCTGAACACCGGGGAGCTGTTTTTT. The chain links TRBV5-1 to TRBJ2-2; D gene unclear. The CDR3 is 15 residues long. Trimming cost V 3 bases and J 1 base, with 10 bases left between them. Germline values: CDR1 SGHRS, CDR2 YFSETQ.

This chain links TRBV4-2 with TRBJ2-3; no reliable D call. V lost 0 bases, J lost 6 bases, and 7 bases lay in between. The CDR3 has 13 amino acids. Germline V gene lookup returns CDR1 LGHNA and CDR2 YNFKEQ. CDR3 nucleotides: TGTGCCAGCAGCCAAGATCCGGTGGATACGCAGTATTTT. It codes for CASSQDPVDTQYF.

This clonotype was counted only a few times. The chain is built from TRBV9 and TRBJ2-1; D might be TRBD1 (8 bases). CDR1 SGDLS and CDR2 YYNGEE come from the germline V gene. The CDR3 has 20 amino acids. Trimming cost V 4 bases and J 9 bases, with 35 bases left between them. The CDR3 is CASSTWTGSMVGLPEGEQFF. In DNA form, the CDR3 reads TGTGCCAGCAGCACTTGGACAGGGAGTATGGTGGGACTACCAGAGGGTGAGCAGTTCTTC.

The chain joins TRBV29-1 to TRBJ1-1; weak D call: TRBD1 (5 bases). Trimming cost V 5 bases and J 8 bases, with 21 bases left between them. Germline V CDR1 and CDR2: SQVTM, ANQGSEA. The CDR3 contains 14 residues. CDR3: CSVFMPRGSAEAFF. As DNA, the CDR3 is TGCAGCGTTTTCATGCCGAGGGGTTCGGCCGAAGCTTTCTTT.

Only a few counts were recorded for this clonotype. For the CDR3, the DNA is TGTGCCAGCAGCCAGGGTCAAAGCTCACCCCTCCACTTT. Its protein product is CASSQGQSSPLHF. The J gene is TRBJ1-6, the V gene TRBV3-1; unclear D gene. The V end was cut by 3 bases, the J end by 10 bases, with 10 bases between. The CDR3 runs to 13 residues. Germline V gene data show CDR1 as LGHDT and CDR2 as YNNKEL (reference sequence).

The genes are TRBV7-2 and TRBJ1-2; 7 bases map to TRBD1. Per the germline V gene, CDR1 is SGHTA and CDR2 is FQGNSA. There are 16 residues in the CDR3. V lost 1 base, J lost 6 bases, and 11 bases stayed unmatched. CDR3 sequence: CASSLDPRQGKNGYTF. CDR3 in DNA: TGTGCCAGCAGCTTAGACCCCCGACAGGGAAAGAATGGCTACACCTTC.

This chain joins TRBV3-1 and TRBJ2-1, with 15 bases identical to TRBD2. The germline gives CDR1 LGHDT, CDR2 YNNKEL (reference sequence). Trimming removed 4 bases from V and 7 bases from J; junction bases left unmatched: 5. The CDR3 has 16 residues. CDR3 in amino acids: CASSPSGTSGRNEQFF. As DNA, the CDR3 is TGTGCCAGCAGCCCGTCTGGGACTAGCGGGAGGAATGAGCAGTTCTTC.

This sequence joins TRBV28 and TRBJ1-5; D perhaps matches TRBD1 (6 bases). The germline V and J ends were trimmed by 4 bases and 1 base, with 11 bases remaining between them. The CDR3 is made up of 15 amino acids. The germline V gene has CDR1 MDHEN and CDR2 SYDVKM. CDR3 sequence (DNA): TGTGCCAGCAGTTGGCGGGACATCAGCAATCAGCCCCAGCATTTT. This sequence encodes CASSWRDISNQPQHF.

Ten or more counts support this clonotype. This chain links TRBV28 with TRBJ2-1; possibly TRBD2 for D (6 bases). The CDR3 runs 13 residues. The germline V gene has CDR1 MDHEN and CDR2 SYDVKM. V lost 5 bases, J lost 3 bases, and 8 bases lay in between. The CDR3 is CASSQDYYNEQFF. As DNA, the CDR3 is TGTGCCAGCAGTCAGGACTACTACAATGAGCAGTTCTTC.

At least ten counts were recorded for this clonotype. The chain combines TRBV7-3 with TRBJ2-5; D is uncertain. The CDR3 is 13 residues long. Germline V gives CDR1 SGHTA, CDR2 FQGTGA. The V end lost 0 bases, the J end lost 5 bases, and 7 bases lay between the germline ends. The CDR3 here is CASSLTGPETQYF. DNA for the CDR3: TGTGCCAGCAGCTTAACGGGTCCGGAGACCCAGTACTTC.

This clonotype was recorded many times. The chain joins TRBV4-2 to TRBJ1-2; 12 positions agree with TRBD1. Per the germline V gene, CDR1 is LGHNA and CDR2 is YNFKEQ. With V trimmed by 5 bases and J by 8 bases, 9 bases remained unmatched. This CDR3 has 15 amino acids. This CDR3 is CASSIPGQGAPGYTF. For the CDR3, the DNA is TGTGCCAGCAGCATCCCGGGACAGGGGGCTCCCGGCTACACCTTC.

This chain joins TRBV5-1 and TRBJ2-1, with 7 bases identical to TRBD2. The CDR3 runs to 16 residues. V lost 0 bases to trimming and J lost 3 bases; unmatched junction nucleotides: 6. Per germline, CDR1 SGHRS and CDR2 YFSETQ. CDR3 in amino acids: CASSLESGGVYNEQFF. The CDR3 bases are TGCGCCAGCAGCTTGGAGTCGGGAGGTGTCTACAATGAGCAGTTCTTC.

The V call is TRBV19, the J call TRBJ2-7; D unclear. Germline V gene data show CDR1 as LNHDA and CDR2 as SQIVND (reference sequence). This CDR3 comprises 16 residues. Trimming removed 7 bases from V and 3 bases from J, with 22 bases in between. CDR3 in amino acids: CASITNCGDPIYEQYV. CDR3 bases: TGTGCCAGTATCACTAACTGTGGTGATCCTATCTACGAGCAGTACGTC.

There are a few counts of this clonotype. V and J are TRBV6-1 and TRBJ1-4, with TRBD1 matching over 10 bases. The CDR3 length is 17 residues. The J segment lost 7 bases and the V segment lost 6 bases, leaving 14 bases of the junction unmatched. The V gene's germline CDR1 is MNHNS and CDR2 SASEGT. The chain's CDR3 is CASSRSGTGARVEKLFF. CDR3 DNA: TGTGCCAGCAGCCGATCGGGGACAGGGGCCCGTGTTGAAAAACTGTTTTTT.

In this sample, this clonotype turned up once. CDR3 loop: CASSLSRAGSTYEQYF. The CDR3 nucleotides are TGTGCCAGCAGTTTATCGAGAGCGGGGAGCACCTACGAGCAGTACTTC. The J gene is TRBJ2-7, the V gene TRBV27; 7 nucleotides agree with TRBD2. CDR3 length: 16 residues. Germline V lookup: CDR1 MNHEY, CDR2 SMNVEV (reference sequence). V lost 0 bases, J lost 2 bases, and 7 bases stayed unmatched.

The chain has TRBV6-2 or TRBV6-3 and TRBJ1-6, with TRBD1 as a possible D gene (5 bases). The CDR3 runs 12 residues. Germline V gene lookup returns CDR1 MNHEY and CDR2 SVGEGT. Trimming removed 6 bases from V and 5 bases from J, with 5 bases in between. The CDR3 nucleotides read TGTGCCAGCAGGGACAATAATTCACCCCTCCACTTT. Translating gives CASRDNNSPLHF.

The rearrangement links TRBV12-3 or TRBV12-4 to TRBJ1-3; D is ambiguous. Trimming left V 3 bases short and J 6 bases short, with 12 bases between. This CDR3 contains 14 residues. The CDR3 coding sequence is TGTGCCAGCAGTTTTTACAGTACCGAAAACACCATATATTTT. Translation: CASSFYSTENTIYF.

In its sample, this clonotype was seen a few times. The rearrangement joins TRBV7-9 to TRBJ2-4; 12 bases fit TRBD2. Germline V gives CDR1 SEHNR, CDR2 FQNEAQ (reference sequence). The V gene end was trimmed by 4 bases and the J gene end by 3 bases; junction bases not matched to a gene: 7. This CDR3 region has 17 residues. The CDR3 nucleotides are TGTGCCAGCAGCTCACGACTAGCGGGAGCCGTCAAAAACATTCAGTACTTC. Residues: CASSSRLAGAVKNIQYF.

In its sample, this clonotype was seen a few times. The CDR3 is CASALAGGPYEQFF. The CDR3 DNA follows: TGTGCCAGTGCACTAGCGGGAGGGCCGTATGAGCAGTTCTTC. V gene TRBV2 combines with J gene TRBJ2-1; 13 bases match TRBD2. J lost 8 bases, V lost 9 bases, and 7 bases had no gene match. CDR3 size: 14 residues. Germline-derived CDR1 and CDR2 are SNHLY and FYNNEI.

This clonotype was seen a handful of times. The chain recombines TRBV20-1 with TRBJ1-5; tentatively, D is TRBD1 (6 bases). This CDR3 region has 14 residues. The V end lost 3 bases, the J end lost 3 bases, and 12 bases lay between the germline ends. The germline CDR1 and CDR2 sequences are DFQATT and SNEGSKA (reference sequence). The CDR3 region is CSASPTGYNQPQHF. CDR3 nucleotides: TGCAGTGCTAGCCCTACAGGGTACAATCAGCCCCAGCATTTT.

There are a few counts of this clonotype. The chain has TRBV5-1 and TRBJ1-2, with TRBD1 identical over 10 bases. Trimming removed 5 bases from V and 7 bases from J; junction bases left unmatched: 8. This CDR3 region has 14 residues. Germline V gives CDR1 SGHRS, CDR2 YFSETQ. The chain's CDR3 is CASRDRGFPSGYTF. CDR3 nucleotide sequence: TGCGCCAGCAGGGACAGGGGGTTTCCGTCTGGCTACACCTTC.

J is TRBJ1-3 and V is TRBV28, with D uncertain. V dropped 3 bases and J dropped 2 bases, with 8 bases sitting between them. Germline V CDR1 and CDR2: MDHEN, SYDVKM. The CDR3 is 14 amino acids. CDR3 coding DNA: TGTGCCAGCAGTTTCCGGGCAGCTGGAAACACCATATATTTT. Its translation: CASSFRAAGNTIYF. Drawing the rest from reference TRBV28 and TRBJ1-3, the complete variable domain is DVKVTQSSRYLVKRTGEKVFLECVQDMDHENMFWYRQDPGLGLRLIYFSYDVKMKEKGDIPEGYSVSREKKERFSLILESASTNQTSMYLCASSFRAAGNTIYFGEGSWLTVV.

This clonotype was seen repeatedly, ten times or more. This chain joins TRBV12-3 or TRBV12-4 and TRBJ2-2, with D unclear. The CDR3 has 12 residues. With 3 bases removed from V and 6 bases from J, the gap between germline ends came to 5 bases. The CDR3 DNA reads TGTGCCAGCAGTTTCGGGCCCGGGGAGCTGTTTTTT. Translation gives CASSFGPGELFF.

There are a few counts of this clonotype. CDR3 sequence (DNA): TGTGCCAGCAGCCCTGGGGCGGAACAGGGTGGTCCTGAGCAGTTCTTC. Translated: CASSPGAEQGGPEQFF. The V and J genes are TRBV5-6 and TRBJ2-1; D possibly corresponds to TRBD1 (6 bases). V lost 4 bases, J lost 9 bases, and 23 bases lay in between. The CDR3 consists of 16 residues. The germline V gene encodes CDR1 SGHDT and CDR2 YYEEEE.

This clonotype was counted a single time. CDR3 sequence (DNA): TGCGCCAGCAGCCCCCTCGAGACAGGTAGGACTGAAGCTTTCTTT. It codes for CASSPLETGRTEAFF. The V and J genes are TRBV5-1 and TRBJ1-1; possible D gene TRBD1, 6 bases. With 4 bases removed from V and 5 bases from J, the gap between germline ends came to 18 bases. In germline, CDR1 is SGHRS, CDR2 YFSETQ. This CDR3 is built from 15 residues.

This clonotype has a handful of counts. V is TRBV11-2 and J is TRBJ2-3, with D unclear. The V gene lost 3 bases and the J gene lost 4 bases, with 11 bases spanning the gap. CDR3 size: 14 residues. Germline V lookup: CDR1 SGHAT, CDR2 FQNNGV. The CDR3 sequence is CASSFRPLPDTQYF. The CDR3 DNA follows: TGTGCCAGCAGCTTTAGACCCCTCCCAGATACGCAGTATTTT.